One sample yielded the 8 T cell receptor beta chains listed below, sequenced in a study of blood T cell repertoires in COVID-19. Libraries were prepared by immunoSEQ multiplex PCR; TCRdb keeps only in-frame clonotypes and omits some of them. The sample shows fewer than 450,000 clones, 87% of them seen only once. The sequenced material came from peripheral blood. The receptors were gathered from a woman between 45 and 65 years old with COVID-19, enrolled during active disease.

In its sample, this clone was seen once. The sample contains more than one DNA sequence encoding this CDR3. The rearrangement uses TRBV28 and TRBJ2-7, with 11 bases matching TRBD2. CDR1 is MDHEN, CDR2 SYDVKM, per germline. Germline trimming cut 2 bases from V and 2 bases from J; bases unmatched to any gene: 2. The CDR3 sequence is 15 residues long. Written as DNA, the CDR3 is TGTGCCAGCAGTTTAAGACTAGCGGGAACCTACGAGCAGTACTTC. It specifies CASSLRLAGTYEQYF.

CDR3 in amino acids: CASSLGLAETYEQYF. The CDR3 coding sequence is TGTGCCAGCAGCCTGGGACTAGCGGAGACCTACGAGCAGTACTTC. The chain has TRBV7-9 and TRBJ2-7; 11 nucleotides match TRBD2. The CDR3 is 15 amino acids. Germline V gene lookup returns CDR1 SEHNR and CDR2 FQNEAQ (reference sequence). Trimming at V came to 5 bases and at J to 2 bases, leaving 5 bases not matched to a gene.

The V call is TRBV5-1, the J call TRBJ2-4; tentative D call: TRBD1 (6 bases). The CDR3 extends over 16 amino acids. V shed 3 bases and J shed 12 bases, with 25 bases lying between them. Germline values: CDR1 SGHRS, CDR2 YFSETQ. This chain's CDR3 is CASSSSPGTRYRNQYF. For the CDR3, the DNA is TGCGCCAGCAGCTCGTCCCCCGGGACAAGATATAGAAATCAGTACTTC.

The genes are TRBV19 and TRBJ1-6, with TRBD1 matching over 8 bases. This CDR3 comprises 13 residues. Germline values: CDR1 LNHDA, CDR2 SQIVND (reference sequence). V trimming: 3 bases; J trimming: 8 bases; junction bases outside the gene matches: 0. The CDR3 nucleotides read TGTGCCAGTAGTATGGACAGGGATTCACCCCTCCACTTT. It translates to CASSMDRDSPLHF.

The V gene is TRBV19, the J gene TRBJ1-6; 7 nucleotides agree with TRBD1. Losses at the gene ends were 8 bases for V and 5 bases for J; bases not matched to a gene: 6. The CDR3 is 14 residues long. Germline V gives CDR1 LNHDA, CDR2 SQIVND (reference sequence). CDR3 DNA sequence: TGTGCCAGTCGGACCGGGACAGATAATTCACCCCTCCACTTT. This gives the protein CASRTGTDNSPLHF.

The chain links TRBV11-3 to TRBJ2-5, with a tentative D call TRBD1 (6 bases). Trimming stripped 5 bases from V and 2 bases from J, with 12 bases between. The germline CDR1 and CDR2 sequences are SGHNT and YENEEA. CDR3 length: 14 amino acids. CDR3 loop: CASSTRTVQETQYF. The CDR3 bases are TGTGCCAGCAGCACGCGGACAGTTCAAGAGACCCAGTACTTC.

The table lists this clone with a count of one. The rearrangement uses TRBV30 and TRBJ2-7; 9 nucleotides align to TRBD1. V trimming: 3 bases; J trimming: 1 base; junction bases outside the gene matches: 13. CDR1 and CDR2 from the germline V gene are GTSNPN and SVGIG (reference sequence). The CDR3 loop spans 17 amino acids. Written as DNA, the CDR3 is TGTGCCTGGAGGGCGTTTATTTCGACAGGGGGTTCCTACGAGCAGTACTTC. This sequence encodes CAWRAFISTGGSYEQYF.

The rearrangement uses TRBV2 and TRBJ1-3, with 11 bases fitting TRBD1. J lost 4 bases, V lost 6 bases, and 11 bases had no gene match. Germline loops: CDR1 SNHLY, CDR2 FYNNEI. This CDR3 is 17 amino acids long. The CDR3 is CASRKDRGPLWGNTIYF. The CDR3 DNA reads as TGTGCCAGCAGGAAGGACAGGGGGCCTTTGTGGGGAAACACCATATATTTT. The variable domain in full, completed from reference TRBV2 and TRBJ1-3, reads EPEVTQTPSHQVTQMGQEVILRCVPISNHLYFYWYRQILGQKVEFLVSFYNNEISEKSEIFDDQFSVERPDGSNFTLKIRSTKLEDSAMYFCASRKDRGPLWGNTIYFGEGSWLTVV.